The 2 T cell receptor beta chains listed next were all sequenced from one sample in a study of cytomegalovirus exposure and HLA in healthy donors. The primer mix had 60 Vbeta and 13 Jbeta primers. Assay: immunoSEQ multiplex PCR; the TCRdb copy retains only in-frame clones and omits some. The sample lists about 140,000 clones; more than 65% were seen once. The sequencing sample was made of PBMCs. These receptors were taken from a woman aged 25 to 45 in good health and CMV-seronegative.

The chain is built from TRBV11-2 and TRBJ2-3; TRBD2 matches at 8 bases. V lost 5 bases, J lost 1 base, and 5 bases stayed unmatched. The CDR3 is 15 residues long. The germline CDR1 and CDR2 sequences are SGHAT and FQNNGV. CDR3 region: CASSRGGAGTDTQYF. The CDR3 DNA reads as TGTGCCAGCAGCCGGGGGGGGGCCGGCACAGATACGCAGTATTTT.

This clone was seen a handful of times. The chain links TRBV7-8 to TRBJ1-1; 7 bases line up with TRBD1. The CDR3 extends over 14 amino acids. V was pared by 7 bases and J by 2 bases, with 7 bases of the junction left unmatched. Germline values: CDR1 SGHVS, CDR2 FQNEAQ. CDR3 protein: CASTKRDSNTEAFF. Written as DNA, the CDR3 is TGTGCCAGCACCAAAAGGGACAGCAACACTGAAGCTTTCTTT.